One T cell receptor (beta chain) is described in this entry. The entry originates in a study of shared clonotypes between healthy human individuals. CDR3 size: 16 residues. J was trimmed by 4 bases and V by 7 bases; bases with no gene match: 6. Germline assignment: CDR1 SGHRS and CDR2 YFSETQ. TCRdb keeps only in-frame clones here, not all; method: immunoSEQ multiplex PCR. The repertoire holds fewer than 850,000 clones, with roughly 70% as singletons. Sequenced: memory CD4+ T cells sorted from blood. The subset: CD45RA-negative fraction. The V and J genes are TRBV5-1 and TRBJ2-3, with TRBD2 matching 16 bases. The receptor comes from a woman aged 25 to 45 in good health. The CDR3 DNA is TGCGCCAGCGATCTGGGACTAGCGGGAGGGGCAGATACGCAGTATTTT. This gives the protein CASDLGLAGGADTQYF.